This T cell receptor beta chain appears in the sequencing data of a study of T cell responses to AZD1222 COVID-19 vaccine (dated by TCRdb to the early 2020s). Regarding the study in general: AZD1222 recipients with second doses at about 4 weeks or about 12 weeks were pooled, because spike-specific TCR depth and breadth did not differ between schedules. A total of 230 or so trial participants underwent TCR sequencing, of whom nearly 210 received two doses of AZD1222 and 26 received two doses of the MenACWY control vaccine. Trial participants were enrolled into age subgroups of 18-55, 56-69 and 70-plus years, which contained about 150, 27 and 61 TCR-sequenced participants, respectively.

The investigation overall reported the following: Because no day 14 peak-response samples were available, repertoires were characterized only after the peak T cell response. CD4 TCRs associated with the vaccine covered the entire spike protein, and the dominant responses were in regions 160-218 and 743-854. Most participants were white British and females outnumbered males, and the authors suggested that clonal diversity may have been underestimated. After two AZD1222 doses, both the breadth and the depth of spike-specific TCRs were significantly higher than at day 0 and than in MenACWY recipients. In the small 56-69-year group, the increase in depth fell short of significance, most likely because of low power. Reportedly, almost half of the unique spike-specific TCRs recognized epitopes lying outside the regions that are mutated in the B.1.351 and B.1.1.7 variants. Only 5 to 7 AZD1222 recipients were SARS-CoV-2 seropositive at baseline, limiting conclusions about previously exposed vaccinees.

According to the study, the label for this sample's time point signals: baseline before first vaccination. Vaccinee samples were obtained from the UK trials COV001 and COV002, which included a single-blind randomized controlled phase 2/3 trial of AZD1222 (ChAdOx1 nCoV-19) in healthy adults. Trial participant PBMC samples were collected at day 0 and day 28 after the second dose for TCRbeta chain sequencing. This clone was counted a single time. It lacks a known antigen. No much larger clonotype is one base removed from it; base qualities were not supplied. The CDR3 regions of human TCRbeta chains were analyzed by immunosequencing. As for the authors' bioinformatics: Repertoire TCRs were matched against a reference library of SARS-CoV-2-specific TCRs generated with the MIRA antigen-specificity platform. Breadth was defined as the fraction of unique TCRs that were SARS-CoV-2-associated, and depth was defined as the fraction of total T cells that were SARS-CoV-2-associated. Using the MIRA data, each spike-specific TCR was assigned both to the spike region to which the TCR was reactive and to a CD4 or CD8 class. Log10-transformed breadth and depth values were compared by one-way ANOVA with Sidak's multiple comparisons tests. TCRdb stores this immuneACCESS table with in-frame sequences only. Part of the clones is absent; in the studies checked, under half of the shortfall reflects unresolved V genes, and no reason is known for the rest. From that table come the V and J calls and clone size; the DNA was used to work out D and trimming. For this sample the table gives more than 95,000 clones, of which over 75% were detected only once. Of the sample, roughly 20% falls within the top ten clones.

The CDR3 holds 13 amino acids from the cysteine to the phenylalanine. Here the CDR3 DNA is all that survives: 39 bases in frame from base 1. Taken from the germline V gene, the CDR1 and CDR2 loops are KGHSH and LQKENI. The junction shows trimming of 2 bases on V and 7 bases on J, plus 8 bases between the germline ends. The chain links TRBV18 with TRBJ1-4; no D segment can be confidently identified. The sequencing used peripheral blood, collected on day 0 of AZD1222 vaccination. This receptor was identified in an adult in good health. The CDR3 has the sequence CASSPGRGEKLFF. DNA sequence: TGTGCCAGCTCACCAGGCCGGGGTGAAAAACTGTTTTTT.